This T cell receptor (beta chain) was captured in a study of cytomegalovirus exposure and HLA in healthy donors. Overall study: The use of the same platform for the approximately 130 validation repertoires and the 666 first-cohort repertoires was reported by a later analysis.

Clones were sequenced by immunoSEQ multiplex PCR, and TCRdb holds only the in-frame ones, with some missing. The sample records about 190,000 clones, roughly 82% being singletons. The J segment lost 2 bases and the V segment lost 4 bases, leaving 3 bases of the junction unmatched. This CDR3 spans 14 amino acids. In germline, CDR1 is SGHNT, CDR2 YYREEE (reference sequence). The chain carries TRBV5-4 and TRBJ2-7; TRBD2 aligns across 10 bases. This receptor was identified in a man aged 18-30 years in good health and CMV-seropositive. Material for sequencing was PBMCs. DNA for the CDR3: TGTGCCAGCAGCCCTAGCGGGAGTACCTACGAGCAGTACTTC. Amino acids: CASSPSGSTYEQYF.